One sample yielded the 13 T cell receptor beta chains listed below, sequenced in a study of shared clonotypes between healthy human individuals. Naivety among CD8 cells was defined by CD45RO negativity and positive CCR7 selection, thereby excluding terminally differentiated effector memory CD45RA+ cells. The method was immunoSEQ multiplex PCR; TCRdb's version includes in-frame clones alone and lacks a portion of them. The table records approximately 720,000 clones, just over 90% of them present only once. What was sequenced was naive CD8+ T cells sorted from blood. All receptors derive from a man aged 25 to 40 in good health.

The chain joins TRBV27 to TRBJ2-3; 10 bases agree with TRBD2. The CDR3 length is 17 residues. Trimming removed 3 bases from V and 1 base from J; junction bases left unmatched: 7. Germline V gives CDR1 MNHEY, CDR2 SMNVEV (reference sequence). In nucleotides, the CDR3 is TGTGCCAGCAGTTTCCTGGCTAGCGGGAGACGCACAGATACGCAGTATTTT. Translation: CASSFLASGRRTDTQYF.

V gene TRBV19 combines with J gene TRBJ2-7, with 8 bases identical to TRBD2. Trimming removed 5 bases from V and 0 bases from J; junction bases left unmatched: 6. CDR3 length: 15 residues. Germline CDR1 is LNHDA and CDR2 is SQIVND (reference sequence). The CDR3 region is CASSQTSASSYEQYF. CDR3 sequence (DNA): TGTGCCAGTAGTCAGACTAGCGCCAGCTCCTACGAGCAGTACTTC.

V and J are TRBV29-1 and TRBJ2-5; 8 bases map to TRBD2. The CDR3 loop spans 13 amino acids. Germline CDR1 SQVTM, CDR2 ANQGSEA. V shed 5 bases and J 5 bases; nucleotides not matched to a gene: 7. CDR3 sequence reads: CSVNGRAGETQYF. The DNA for the CDR3 is TGCAGCGTTAACGGGAGGGCGGGGGAGACCCAGTACTTC.

This sequence joins TRBV10-3 and TRBJ2-2; TRBD2 matches 10 bases. J gave up 4 bases and V 2 bases, and 7 bases lay outside the gene matches. CDR1 is ENHRY, CDR2 SYGVKD, per germline. CDR3 length: 17 amino acids. The DNA for the CDR3 is TGTGCCATCAGTGAGCCGTGGACTAGCGGAGTCACCGGGGAGCTGTTTTTT. The encoded protein is CAISEPWTSGVTGELFF.

V and J are TRBV19 and TRBJ1-5; no clear D gene. The ends were cut back, 6 bases at V and 1 base at J, with 13 bases in the middle. The CDR3 runs to 15 residues. The germline CDR1 and CDR2 sequences are LNHDA and SQIVND (reference sequence). CDR3 region: CASSLLARSNQPQHF. Here the CDR3 DNA reads TGTGCCAGTAGCCTACTAGCCAGGAGCAATCAGCCCCAGCATTTT.

The chain joins TRBV9 to TRBJ2-1, with 7 bases aligning to TRBD2. Germline CDR1 reads SGDLS; CDR2 reads YYNGEE. J gave up 6 bases and V 3 bases, and 18 bases lay outside the gene matches. The CDR3 sequence is 18 residues long. CDR3 in amino acids: CASSGYSRAGLGSNEQFF. CDR3 nucleotide sequence: TGTGCCAGCAGCGGTTACTCCCGAGCGGGACTTGGGAGCAATGAGCAGTTCTTC.

This chain joins TRBV15 and TRBJ2-7; 10 positions agree with TRBD2. The CDR3 runs 14 residues. Trimming at V came to 8 bases and at J to 2 bases, leaving 6 bases not matched to a gene. Germline V gene sequence: CDR1 LNHNV, CDR2 YYDKDF (reference sequence). This chain's CDR3 is CATRQTSGTYEQYF. DNA of the CDR3: TGTGCCACCCGTCAAACTAGCGGGACCTACGAGCAGTACTTC.

The gene calls are TRBV15 and TRBJ2-1; unclear D gene. Germline V gene lookup returns CDR1 LNHNV and CDR2 YYDKDF (reference sequence). Trimming shortened V by 4 bases and J by 6 bases, and 10 bases separated the two germline ends. CDR3 length equals 13 residues. The CDR3 DNA follows: TGTGCCACCAGCACTAGGTCCGCCAATGAGCAGTTCTTC. Translation gives CATSTRSANEQFF.

This chain joins TRBV6-5 and TRBJ2-7, with a weak D call TRBD1 (6 bases). CDR3 length: 14 residues. Looked up from germline, CDR1 is MNHEY and CDR2 is SVGAGI. Trimming cost V 3 bases and J 3 bases, with 12 bases left between them. CDR3 nucleotide sequence: TGTGCCAGCAGTTATGGGACAAACGACTACGAGCAGTACTTC. As protein: CASSYGTNDYEQYF.

Notes on this clone: At the DNA level, this CDR3 is encoded by other sequences in the same sample as well. This chain connects TRBV27 to TRBJ2-2; D not certain. Germline-derived CDR1 and CDR2 are MNHEY and SMNVEV (reference sequence). V shed 3 bases and J shed 0 bases, with 5 bases lying between them. CDR3 length: 14 residues. CDR3 protein: CASSLWANTGELFF. CDR3 nucleotides: TGTGCCAGCAGTTTGTGGGCGAACACCGGGGAGCTGTTTTTT.

V and J are TRBV4-3 and TRBJ1-2, with D tentatively TRBD1 (6 bases). In germline, CDR1 is LGHNA, CDR2 YSLEER. The CDR3 length is 15 residues. Trimming took 1 base from V and 1 from J, leaving 10 bases between them. The CDR3 nucleotides are TGCGCCAGCAGCCAAGGGGACACCGGTAACTATGGCTACACCTTC. It yields the protein CASSQGDTGNYGYTF.

In DNA form, the CDR3 reads TGCGCCAGCAGTGGTGGGACAGGGGGCTACGAGCAGTACTTC. It is translated as CASSGGTGGYEQYF. The chain has TRBV10-1 and TRBJ2-7, with TRBD1 identical over 11 bases. The junction had 2 bases not matched to a gene; V was cut back by 4 bases and J by 3 bases. Germline V gene sequence: CDR1 WNHNN, CDR2 SYGVQD (reference sequence). The CDR3 is 14 residues long.

The chain couples TRBV7-2 to TRBJ1-2; 7 nucleotides align to TRBD1. V lost 1 base, J lost 8 bases, and 4 bases stayed unmatched. The CDR3 spans 13 residues. CDR1 and CDR2 from the germline V gene are SGHTA and FQGNSA. The CDR3 here is CASSLEGAPGYTF. As DNA, the CDR3 is TGTGCCAGCAGCTTAGAGGGGGCGCCCGGCTACACCTTC.